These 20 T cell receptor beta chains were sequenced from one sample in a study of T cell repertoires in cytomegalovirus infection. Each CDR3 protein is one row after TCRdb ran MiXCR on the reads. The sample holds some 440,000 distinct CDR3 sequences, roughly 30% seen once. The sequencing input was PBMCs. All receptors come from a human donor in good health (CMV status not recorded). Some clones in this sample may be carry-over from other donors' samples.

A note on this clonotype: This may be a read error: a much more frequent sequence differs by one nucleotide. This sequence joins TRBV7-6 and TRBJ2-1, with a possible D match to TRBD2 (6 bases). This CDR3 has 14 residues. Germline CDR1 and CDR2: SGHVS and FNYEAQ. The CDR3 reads CSSSFGERATEQFF. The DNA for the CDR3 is TGTTCCAGCAGCTTCGGGGAGCGGGCGACCGAGCAGTTCTTC.

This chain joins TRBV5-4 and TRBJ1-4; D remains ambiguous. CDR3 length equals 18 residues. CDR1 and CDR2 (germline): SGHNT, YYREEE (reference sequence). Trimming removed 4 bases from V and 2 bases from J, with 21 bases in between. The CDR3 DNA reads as TGTGCCAGCAGCGTGAGACCGATCACGGGGTCTACTAATGAAAAACTGTTTTTT. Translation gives CASSVRPITGSTNEKLFF. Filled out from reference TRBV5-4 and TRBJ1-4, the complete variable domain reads ETGVTQSPTHLIKTRGQQVTLRCSSQSGHNTVSWYQQALGQGPQFIFQYYREEENGRGNFPPRFSGLQFPNYSSELNVNALELDDSALYLCASSVRPITGSTNEKLFFGSGTQLSVL.

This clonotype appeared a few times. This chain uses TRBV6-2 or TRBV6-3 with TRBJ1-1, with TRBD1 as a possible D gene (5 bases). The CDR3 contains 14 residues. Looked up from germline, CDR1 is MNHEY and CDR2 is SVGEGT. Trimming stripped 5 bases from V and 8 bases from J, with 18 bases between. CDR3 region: CASSERTRSEEAFF. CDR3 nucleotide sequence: TGTGCCAGCAGTGAGAGGACAAGGAGCGAGGAAGCTTTCTTT.

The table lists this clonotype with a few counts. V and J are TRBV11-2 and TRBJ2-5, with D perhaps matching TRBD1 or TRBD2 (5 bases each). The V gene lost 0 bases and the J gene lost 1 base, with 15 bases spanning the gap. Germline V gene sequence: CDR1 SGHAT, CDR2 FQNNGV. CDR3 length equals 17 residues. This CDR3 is CASSLDKRGRVQETQYF. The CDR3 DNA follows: TGTGCCAGCAGCTTAGATAAGAGGGGCAGGGTCCAAGAGACCCAGTACTTC. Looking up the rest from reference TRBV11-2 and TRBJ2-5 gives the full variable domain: EAGVAQSPRYKIIEKRQSVAFWCNPISGHATLYWYQQILGQGPKLLIQFQNNGVVDDSQLPKDRFSAERLKGVDSTLKIQPAKLEDSAVYLCASSLDKRGRVQETQYFGPGTRLLVL.

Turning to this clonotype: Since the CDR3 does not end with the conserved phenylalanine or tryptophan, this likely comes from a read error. For the CDR3, the DNA is TGTGCCAGCAGCTTTGGACAGCGGAAAATCAAAGAGACCCAGTACCTC. As protein: CASSFGQRKIKETQYL. V gene TRBV11-2 combines with J gene TRBJ2-5, with D perhaps TRBD1 (6 bases). From germline, CDR1 is SGHAT and CDR2 FQNNGV. V shed 3 bases and J shed 3 bases, with 17 bases lying between them. The CDR3 length is 16 residues.

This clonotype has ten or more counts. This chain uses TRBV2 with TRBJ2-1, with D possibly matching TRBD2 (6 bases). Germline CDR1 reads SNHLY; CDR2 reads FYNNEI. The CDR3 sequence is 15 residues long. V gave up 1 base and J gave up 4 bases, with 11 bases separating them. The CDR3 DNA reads TGTGCCAGCAGTGAAGGGAGGGGAGCATACAATGAGCAGTTCTTC. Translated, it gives CASSEGRGAYNEQFF.

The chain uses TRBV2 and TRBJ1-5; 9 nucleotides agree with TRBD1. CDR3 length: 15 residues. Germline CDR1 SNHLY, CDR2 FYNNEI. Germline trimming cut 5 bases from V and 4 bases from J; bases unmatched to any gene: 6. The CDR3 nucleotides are TGTGCCAGCAGTATGGGACAGGGAGTAAATCAGCCCCAGCATTTT. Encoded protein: CASSMGQGVNQPQHF.

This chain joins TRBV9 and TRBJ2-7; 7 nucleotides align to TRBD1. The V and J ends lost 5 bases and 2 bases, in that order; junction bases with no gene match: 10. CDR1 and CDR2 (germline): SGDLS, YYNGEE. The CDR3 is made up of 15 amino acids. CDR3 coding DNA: TGTGCCAGCAGTCCGAAAGGGGGCTTACCCTACGAGCAGTACTTC. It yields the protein CASSPKGGLPYEQYF.

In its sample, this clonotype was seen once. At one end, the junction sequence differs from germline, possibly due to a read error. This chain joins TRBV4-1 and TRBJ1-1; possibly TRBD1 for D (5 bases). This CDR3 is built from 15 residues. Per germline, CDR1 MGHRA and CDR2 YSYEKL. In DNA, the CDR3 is TGCTCCAGCAGCCAAGGGGCGTCGGGTAGGCCTGAAGCTTTCTTT. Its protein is CSSSQGASGRPEAFF.

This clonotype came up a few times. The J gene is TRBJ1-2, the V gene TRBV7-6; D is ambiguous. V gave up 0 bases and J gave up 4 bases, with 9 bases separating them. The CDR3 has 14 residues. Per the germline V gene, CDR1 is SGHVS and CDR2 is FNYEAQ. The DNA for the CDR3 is TGTGCCAGCAGCTTAGCGTCTCGGAGCTATGGCTACACCTTC. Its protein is CASSLASRSYGYTF.

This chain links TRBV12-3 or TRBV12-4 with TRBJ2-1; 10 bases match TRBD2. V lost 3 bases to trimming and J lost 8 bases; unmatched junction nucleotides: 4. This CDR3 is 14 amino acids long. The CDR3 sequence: CASSLGTSEDEQFF. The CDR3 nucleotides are TGTGCCAGCAGTTTGGGGACTAGCGAGGATGAGCAGTTCTTC.

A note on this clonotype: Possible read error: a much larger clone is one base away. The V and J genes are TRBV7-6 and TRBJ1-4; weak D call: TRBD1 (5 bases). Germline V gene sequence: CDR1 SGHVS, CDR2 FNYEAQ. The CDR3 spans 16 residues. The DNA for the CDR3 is TGTTCCAGCAGCTTAGTAGCGGGGCAGGCTAATGAAAAACTGTTTTTT. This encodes CSSSLVAGQANEKLFF.

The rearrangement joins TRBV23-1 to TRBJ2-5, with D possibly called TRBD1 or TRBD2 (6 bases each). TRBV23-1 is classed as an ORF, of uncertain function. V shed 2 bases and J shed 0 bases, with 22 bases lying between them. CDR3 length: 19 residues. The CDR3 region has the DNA TGCGCCAGCAGTCAAGGGGTGCGGCGGGGACAAGCGAACCAAGAGACCCAGTACTTC. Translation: CASSQGVRRGQANQETQYF.

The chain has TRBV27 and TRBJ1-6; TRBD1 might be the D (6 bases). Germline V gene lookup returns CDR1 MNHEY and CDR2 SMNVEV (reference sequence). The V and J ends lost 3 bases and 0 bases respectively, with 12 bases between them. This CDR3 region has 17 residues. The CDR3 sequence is CASSLEKGGSYNSPLHF. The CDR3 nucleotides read TGTGCCAGCAGTTTGGAAAAGGGGGGCTCCTATAATTCACCCCTCCACTTT.

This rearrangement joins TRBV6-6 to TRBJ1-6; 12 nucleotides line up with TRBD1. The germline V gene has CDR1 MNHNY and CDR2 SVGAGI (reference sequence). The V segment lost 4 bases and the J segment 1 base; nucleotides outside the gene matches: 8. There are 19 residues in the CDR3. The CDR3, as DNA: TGTGCCAGCAGTTCCGGGACAGGGGGCTTTGGGTCCTATAATTCACCCCTCCACTTT. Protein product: CASSSGTGGFGSYNSPLHF.

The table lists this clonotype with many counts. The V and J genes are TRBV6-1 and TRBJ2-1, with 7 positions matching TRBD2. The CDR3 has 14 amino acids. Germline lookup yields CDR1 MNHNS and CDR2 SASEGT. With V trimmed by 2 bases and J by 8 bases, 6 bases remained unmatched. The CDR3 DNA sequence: TGTGCCAGCAGTGAAAGAGGTGGGGGGGATGAGCAGTTCTTC. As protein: CASSERGGGDEQFF.

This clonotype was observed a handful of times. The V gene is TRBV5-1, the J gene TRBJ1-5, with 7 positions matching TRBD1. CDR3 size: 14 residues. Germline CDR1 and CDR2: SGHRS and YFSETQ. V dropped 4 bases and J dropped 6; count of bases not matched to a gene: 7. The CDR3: CASSATGSGQPQHF. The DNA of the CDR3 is TGCGCCAGCAGCGCGACAGGGTCAGGTCAGCCCCAGCATTTT.

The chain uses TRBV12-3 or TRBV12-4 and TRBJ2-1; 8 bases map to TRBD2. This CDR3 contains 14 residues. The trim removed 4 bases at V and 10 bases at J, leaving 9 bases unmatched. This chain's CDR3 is CASSSGGGRGEQFF. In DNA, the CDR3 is TGTGCCAGCAGTTCGGGCGGGGGGCGTGGAGAGCAGTTCTTC.

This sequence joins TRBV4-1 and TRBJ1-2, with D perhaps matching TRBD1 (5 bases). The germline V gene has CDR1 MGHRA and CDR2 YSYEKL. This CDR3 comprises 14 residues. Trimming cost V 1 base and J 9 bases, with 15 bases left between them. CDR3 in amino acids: CASSQGGGRSSYTF. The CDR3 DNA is TGCGCCAGCAGCCAAGGGGGGGGACGTTCTAGCTACACCTTC.

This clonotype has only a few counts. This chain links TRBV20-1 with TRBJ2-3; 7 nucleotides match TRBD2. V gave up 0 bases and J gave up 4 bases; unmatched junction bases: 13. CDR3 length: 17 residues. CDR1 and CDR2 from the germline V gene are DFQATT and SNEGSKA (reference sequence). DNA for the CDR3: TGCAGTGCTAGAGATCGGACTAGAAGGGTTCGTTCAGATACGCAGTATTTT. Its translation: CSARDRTRRVRSDTQYF.